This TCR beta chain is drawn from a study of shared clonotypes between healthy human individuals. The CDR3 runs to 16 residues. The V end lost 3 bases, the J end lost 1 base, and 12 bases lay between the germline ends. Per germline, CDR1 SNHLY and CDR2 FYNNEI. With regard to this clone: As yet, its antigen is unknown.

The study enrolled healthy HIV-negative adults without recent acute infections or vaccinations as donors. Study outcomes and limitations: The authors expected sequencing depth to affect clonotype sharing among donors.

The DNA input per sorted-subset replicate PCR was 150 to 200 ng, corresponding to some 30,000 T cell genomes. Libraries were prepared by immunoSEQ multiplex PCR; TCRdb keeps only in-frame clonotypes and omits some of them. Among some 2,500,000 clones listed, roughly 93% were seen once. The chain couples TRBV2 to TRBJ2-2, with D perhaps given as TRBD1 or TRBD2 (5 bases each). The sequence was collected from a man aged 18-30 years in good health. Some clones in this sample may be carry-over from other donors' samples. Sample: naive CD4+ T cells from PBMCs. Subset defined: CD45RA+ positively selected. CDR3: CASSESGTENTGELFF. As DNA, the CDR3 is TGTGCCAGCAGTGAGTCCGGGACCGAGAACACCGGGGAGCTGTTTTTT.